This T cell receptor beta chain was sequenced in a study of neurological immune-mediated disorders. Study in general: Relapsing-remitting patients made up about 90% of the roughly 35 multiple sclerosis patients, and secondary progressive patients made up 3.

The cDNA was generated by 5'RACE with 10-nucleotide random UMIs. TCRdb reanalysed the 5' RACE reads using MiXCR and keeps one entry per CDR3 protein. The sample carries 55,000 to 70,000 distinct CDR3 sequences, 3.9% recorded once. This clonotype came up many times. Its antigen remains unknown. Whole-study results and caveats: The repertoires of 18 of 34 multiple sclerosis patients fell into one related-CDR3 cluster (a possible signature) under phylogenetic grouping.

This CDR3 contains 15 residues. Trimming removed 2 bases at V and 2 bases at J, with 12 bases between. The V gene's germline CDR1 is SGHRS and CDR2 YFSETQ. The receptor was derived from a man younger than 40 with multiple sclerosis. The sample taken for sequencing was PBMCs. The chain recombines TRBV5-1 with TRBJ2-3, with D perhaps TRBD2 (7 bases). The CDR3 nucleotides are TGCGCCAGCAGCTTCTCGGGGGGCGACACAGATACGCAGTATTTT. Amino acids: CASSFSGGDTDTQYF. Together with reference TRBV5-1 and TRBJ2-3, the CDR3 gives the full variable domain: KAGVTQTPRYLIKTRGQQVTLSCSPISGHRSVSWYQQTPGQGLQFLFEYFSETQRNKGNFPGRFSGRQFSNSRSEMNVSTLELGDSALYLCASSFSGGDTDTQYFGPGTRLTVL.